This is a list of T cell receptor beta chains from one sample in a study of cytomegalovirus exposure and HLA in healthy donors. TCRdb keeps only in-frame clones here, not all; method: immunoSEQ multiplex PCR. Here the sample spans some 130,000 clones, approximately 79% being singletons. The sample was PBMCs. The source is a middle-aged man in good health and CMV-seropositive. Each CDR3 is given with its conserved first and last residue. The order of the fields is D gene, V gene, clone size, J gene, CDR3 DNA, CDR3 protein. A D gene is named only where the DNA matches it firmly. Part of the rows lack a size; the others show once, few, many or a class for expanded clones.

>NA|TRBV4-1|NA|TRBJ2-7
TGCGCCAGCAGCATGGACAGAACCTCCTACGAGCAGTACTTC
CASSMDRTSYEQYF
>TRBD2|TRBV4-1|NA|TRBJ2-7
TGCGCCAGCAGCATACTACAAGAGGGAGGGAAGGAGCAGTACTTC
CASSILQEGGKEQYF
>NA|TRBV9|NA|TRBJ1-5
TGTGCCAGCAGCGCCGGTGAGGGTGGTAGCAATCAGCCCCAGCATTTT
CASSAGEGGSNQPQHF
>NA|TRBV9|NA|TRBJ2-7
TGTGCCAGCAGCGTAGCCAGCGCTACCTACGAGCAGTACTTC
CASSVASATYEQYF
>TRBD2|TRBV15|NA|TRBJ2-7
TGTGCCACCAGCATTGGACTAGCGTACGAGCAGTACTTC
CATSIGLAYEQYF
>NA|TRBV6-5|NA|TRBJ1-5
TGTGCCAGCAGTTATGGAGGGACGGGCAATCAGCCCCAGCATTTT
CASSYGGTGNQPQHF
>NA|TRBV6-6|NA|TRBJ1-6
TGTGCCAGCTCCAGTAATTCACCCCTCCACTTT
CASSSNSPLHF
>NA|TRBV5-1|NA|TRBJ1-6
TGCGCCAGCAGCTCAACGGGTTCCAATTCACCCCTCCACTTT
CASSSTGSNSPLHF
>TRBD2|TRBV7-6|NA|TRBJ2-1
TGTGCCAGCAGCTTCGGGGGGGGGTACAATGAGCAGTTCTTC
CASSFGGGYNEQFF
>NA|TRBV7-9|few|TRBJ2-4
TGTGCCAGCAGCTCTAGACAGGCGTCAAAAAACATTCAGTACTTC
CASSSRQASKNIQYF
>TRBD2|TRBV28|NA|TRBJ2-1
TGTGCCAGCAGTTTACCTGCAACTAGCGGGACTAATCTTGAGCAGTTCTTC
CASSLPATSGTNLEQFF
>NA|TRBV5-1|few|TRBJ2-7
TGCGCCAGCAGCTTGGGCCCGGCGGACACCTACGAGCAGTACTTC
CASSLGPADTYEQYF
>TRBD2|TRBV12-5|NA|TRBJ2-2
TGTGCTAGTGCCCGACTTAGCGGGAGGGTCGGCGGGGAGCTGTTTTTT
CASARLSGRVGGELFF
>TRBD1|TRBV15|NA|TRBJ1-1
TGTGCCACCAGCAGAGATCCTCACAGGGGGCAAGGTACCGAAGCTTTCTTT
CATSRDPHRGQGTEAFF
>TRBD2|TRBV11-2|NA|TRBJ2-7
TGTGCCAGCAGCTTTGGTCGGGGAGGGCCGTCCTACGAGCAGTACTTC
CASSFGRGGPSYEQYF
>NA|TRBV11-2|few|TRBJ1-1
TGTGCCAGCAGCTTACAGGTCGGCACTGAAGCTTTCTTT
CASSLQVGTEAFF
>TRBD2|TRBV4-1|NA|TRBJ2-7
TGCGCCAGCAGCCAAGAACCCCCGGGACTAGGAACCTACGAGCAGTACTTC
CASSQEPPGLGTYEQYF
>TRBD1|TRBV27|once|TRBJ1-1
TGTGCCAGCAGACAGGGGGCATGGGGTGAAGCTTTCTTT
CASRQGAWGEAFF
>NA|TRBV5-1|NA|TRBJ2-1
TGCGCCAGCCGCTCCCGGGAGTGGTACAATGAGCAGTTCTTC
CASRSREWYNEQFF
>TRBD1|TRBV25-1|NA|TRBJ1-2
TGTGCCAGCACTGGACAGGGGTTCATCAATGGCTACACCTTC
CASTGQGFINGYTF
>TRBD1|TRBV10-2|NA|TRBJ2-1
TGCGCCAGCAGGCTTGACAGGGCCTCCTACAATGAGCAGTTCTTC
CASRLDRASYNEQFF
>NA|TRBV18|NA|TRBJ2-5
TGTGCCAGCTCACCAGGGAGACAAGAGACCCAGTACTTC
CASSPGRQETQYF
>NA|TRBV19|NA|TRBJ1-5
TGTGCCAGTAGGGAGGTGTTTAGGGGCAATCAGCCCCAGCATTTT
CASREVFRGNQPQHF
>TRBD1|TRBV27|NA|TRBJ2-1
TGTGCCAGTGGGACAGGGGGCTACAATGAGCAGTTCTTC
CASGTGGYNEQFF
>NA|TRBV6-5|few|TRBJ2-7
TGTGCCAGCAGGATATCCGGAACAGCCGCCGAGCAGTACTTC
CASRISGTAAEQYF
>NA|TRBV7-9|NA|TRBJ2-1
TGTGCCAGCGCCTCGGAGGGGAGATCCTACAATGAGCAGTTCTTC
CASASEGRSYNEQFF
>NA|TRBV25-1|NA|TRBJ1-2
TGTGCCAGCAGAGCCGGGACAAGTTATGGCTACACCTTC
CASRAGTSYGYTF
>TRBD1|TRBV5-1|NA|TRBJ2-2
TGCGCCAGTTTACAGGGGGCGCACACCGGGGAGCTGTTTTTT
CASLQGAHTGELFF
>TRBD1|TRBV12-5|once|TRBJ1-3
TGTGCTAGTGGTTTGGGCGACAGGGTGGCTGGAAACACCATATATTTT
CASGLGDRVAGNTIYF
>TRBD1|TRBV2|NA|TRBJ1-3
TGTGCCAGCAGTCGACAGGGTCTCTCTGGAAACACCATATATTTT
CASSRQGLSGNTIYF
>NA|TRBV5-8|once|TRBJ1-6
TGTGCCAGCAGCTTTCGAGGGATGTCCTATAATTCACCCCTCCACTTT
CASSFRGMSYNSPLHF
>TRBD2|TRBV15|NA|TRBJ2-1
TGTGCCACCAAGGAGACTAGCGGGGGCTACAATGAGCAGTTCTTC
CATKETSGGYNEQFF
>NA|TRBV5-1|NA|TRBJ1-1
TGCGCCAGCAGCTTGCGCGACTCAAACATGAACACTGAAGCTTTCTTT
CASSLRDSNMNTEAFF
>TRBD2|TRBV5-5|NA|TRBJ2-5
TGTGCCAGAAGCTTAACCGGGACTAGCGGGAGCGAGACCCAGTACTTC
CARSLTGTSGSETQYF
>NA|TRBV7-8|NA|TRBJ1-4
TGTGCCAGCAGCCCGGTCAGGGCCCGCAATGAAAAACTGTTTTTT
CASSPVRARNEKLFF